This is a list of T cell receptor beta chains from one sample in a study of T cell responses to AZD1222 COVID-19 vaccine. Assay used: immunoSEQ multiplex PCR; TCRdb lists only in-frame clones, some missing. Found here are around 100,000 clones, about 80% of them singletons; the top ten hold roughly 10%. Sequencing was performed on peripheral blood, taken on day 0 of AZD1222 vaccination. The receptors were sampled from an adult in good health. Both conserved end residues are part of each CDR3. The order of the fields is J gene, D gene, clone size, V gene, CDR3 DNA, CDR3 protein. A D gene is named only where the DNA matches it firmly. For some rows the clone size is stated as once, few or many, or as a class when expanded; others skip it.

>TRBJ1-1|.|.|TRBV7-2
TGTGCCAGCAGCTTAGACCAGACTGAAGCTTTCTTT
CASSLDQTEAFF
>TRBJ2-2|.|.|TRBV3-1/TRBV3-2
TGTGCCAGCAGACGGGGACCGCACACCGGGGAGCTGTTTTTT
CASRRGPHTGELFF
>TRBJ1-3|.|.|TRBV5-1
TGCGCCAGCAGCTTGACGGGACATTCTGGAAACACCATATATTTT
CASSLTGHSGNTIYF
>TRBJ1-5|.|.|TRBV28
TGTGCCAGCAGTTGGGGCCAGGGCGGGGGTTATAGCAATCAGCCCCAGCATTTT
CASSWGQGGGYSNQPQHF
>TRBJ2-1|.|.|TRBV7-8
TGTGCCAGCAGGAGCCACAATGAGCAGTTCTTC
CASRSHNEQFF
>TRBJ2-7|.|.|TRBV6-5
TGTGCCAGCAGCACTACAGGTCGGGCCTACGAGCAGTACTTC
CASSTTGRAYEQYF
>TRBJ1-2|.|.|TRBV18
TGTGCCAGCTCACCACCGGTAGGATTCGGCGGCTACACCTTC
CASSPPVGFGGYTF
>TRBJ2-5|.|.|TRBV18
TGTGCCAGCTCACCCCAGAGGATTCCCGAGACCCAGTACTTC
CASSPQRIPETQYF
>TRBJ1-1|.|.|TRBV29-1
TGCAGCGTTGAGGGGGCTACGCCTGAAGCTTTCTTT
CSVEGATPEAFF
>TRBJ2-5|.|.|TRBV3-1/TRBV3-2
TGTGCCAGCAGCCAAGACGAGACCCAGTACTTC
CASSQDETQYF
>TRBJ2-2|.|.|TRBV11-3
TGTGCCAGCAGCTTATACAGGGATTCCGGGGAGCTGTTTTTT
CASSLYRDSGELFF
>TRBJ2-7|.|few|TRBV6-1
TGTGCCAGCAGTGGGCCCTCGTTCAGGGTCCGTTCCCTCTACGAGCAGTACTTC
CASSGPSFRVRSLYEQYF
>TRBJ1-1|.|.|TRBV9
TGTGCCAGCAGCTCACCCCCCGAGGGTCTCACAACTGAAGCTTTCTTT
CASSSPPEGLTTEAFF
>TRBJ1-1|.|.|TRBV15
TGTGCCACCAGCAGAGTGGGCACTGAAGCTTTCTTT
CATSRVGTEAFF
>TRBJ2-7|.|once|TRBV28
TGTGCCAGCAGACAAACAGGGTACGAGCAGTACTTC
CASRQTGYEQYF
>TRBJ2-2|.|.|TRBV11-2
TGTGCCAGCAGCTACAGAAGCCAAACCGGGGAGCTGTTTTTT
CASSYRSQTGELFF
>TRBJ1-3|.|.|TRBV28
TGTGCCAGCAGGCGACAGTCCTGGACTGGAAACACCATATATTTT
CASRRQSWTGNTIYF
>TRBJ2-3|.|.|TRBV21-1
TGTGCCAGCACCTCAGCGGGGGGGCTGTCAGATACGCAGTATTTT
CASTSAGGLSDTQYF
>TRBJ2-3|TRBD2|.|TRBV2
TGTGCCAGCCTCGGGACTAGCGGGGCTCTCATAACGTTAGATACGCAGTATTTT
CASLGTSGALITLDTQYF
>TRBJ1-2|.|.|TRBV6-5
TGTGGCTGCCACCAGGCAGGGGCTTATGGCTACACCTTC
CGCHQAGAYGYTF
>TRBJ2-7|.|.|TRBV7-2
TGTGCCAGCAGCCCGACGGGGGGACAGGCGTGGGAGCAGTACTTC
CASSPTGGQAWEQYF
>TRBJ2-7|.|once|TRBV6-5
TGTGCCAGCAGGCCGACTGCCCCCTCCTACGAGCAGTACTTC
CASRPTAPSYEQYF
>TRBJ2-5|.|.|TRBV5-1
TGCGCCAGCAGCCGACTAGTATCACGAGAGACCCAGTACTTC
CASSRLVSRETQYF
>TRBJ1-1|.|.|TRBV27
TGTGCCAGCAGACAGCATGACAGGATTAACACTGAAGCTTTCTTT
CASRQHDRINTEAFF
>TRBJ2-5|.|.|TRBV3-1/TRBV3-2
TGTGCCAGCAGCCTTAGTATGGAGACCCAGTACTTC
CASSLSMETQYF
>TRBJ2-3|.|.|TRBV29-1
TGCAGCGTGAGGTTTCACGGGGGTGGAAAAGATACGCAGTATTTT
CSVRFHGGGKDTQYF
>TRBJ1-1|TRBD1|few|TRBV5-8
TGTGCCAGCAGGGGACAGATGAACACTGAAGCTTTCTTT
CASRGQMNTEAFF
>TRBJ2-1|.|.|TRBV5-1
TGCGCCAGCAGCAACCAGGGGCCGGGGAATGAGCAGTTCTTC
CASSNQGPGNEQFF
>TRBJ2-1|.|.|TRBV7-9
TGTGCCAGCAGCAAACACCTAAAATTGCAAGTCAATGAGCAGTTCTTC
CASSKHLKLQVNEQFF
>TRBJ1-5|.|once|TRBV3-1/TRBV3-2
TGTGCCAGCAGCCAAGTGGGTAGCAATCAGCCCCAGCATTTT
CASSQVGSNQPQHF
>TRBJ2-4|TRBD2|.|TRBV9
TGTGCCAGCAGCGTCGATGACCTAGCGGGAGGATACAAAAACATTCAGTACTTC
CASSVDDLAGGYKNIQYF
>TRBJ1-1|.|.|TRBV5-1
TGCGCCAGCAGCTCGTCCGGGATGAACACTGAAGCTTTCTTT
CASSSSGMNTEAFF
>TRBJ2-3|.|.|TRBV19
TGTGCCAGTAGTTCCACTAACACAGATACGCAGTATTTT
CASSSTNTDTQYF
>TRBJ2-7|.|.|TRBV27
TGTGCCAGCAGTTTATCGGCCCCAGGTACCTACGAGCAGTACTTC
CASSLSAPGTYEQYF
>TRBJ1-2|TRBD1|.|TRBV11-3
TGTGCCAGCAGCCCGCCGGGGCAGGGGGGAGCTAACTATGGCTACACCTTC
CASSPPGQGGANYGYTF
>TRBJ1-5|TRBD1|few|TRBV29-1
TGCAGCGCATCTTTCCAGAAAGGGGGCAGGGATCAGCCCCAGCATTTT
CSASFQKGGRDQPQHF
>TRBJ1-6|.|.|TRBV5-1
TGCGCCAGCAGCTTGGATATGGCTTCCTATAATTCACCCCTCCACTTT
CASSLDMASYNSPLHF
>TRBJ1-4|TRBD1|few|TRBV2
TGTGCCAGCCGCCGGGACAGGTGGTCAACGGGGGAAAAACTGTTTTTT
CASRRDRWSTGEKLFF
>TRBJ2-1|.|few|TRBV5-1
TGCGCCAGCAGCTTGGAAAGGTCTGAGCAGTTCTTC
CASSLERSEQFF
>TRBJ2-7|.|many|TRBV4-2
TGTGCCAGCAGCCAAGATTATTCAGGGTACGAGCAGTACTTC
CASSQDYSGYEQYF
>TRBJ2-3|.|.|TRBV29-1
TGCAGCGTTGTGCCCCACTACTCCACAGATACGCAGTATTTT
CSVVPHYSTDTQYF
>TRBJ1-5|TRBD1|.|TRBV7-2
TGTGCCAGCAGCTCCGACAGGGGGACTCAGCCCCAGCATTTT
CASSSDRGTQPQHF
>TRBJ2-2|TRBD1|.|TRBV5-1
TGCGCCAGCAGCTTGTTGGGACAGGGGAACACCGGGGAGCTGTTTTTT
CASSLLGQGNTGELFF
>TRBJ2-7|TRBD1|once|TRBV7-8
TGTGCCAGCAGCAGGCGACAGGGGCGAGACTACGAGCAGTACTTC
CASSRRQGRDYEQYF
>TRBJ2-5|TRBD1|.|TRBV10-3
TGTGCCATCAGTAGGGACAGGGCGCTTGAAGAGACCCAGTACTTC
CAISRDRALEETQYF